This TCR beta chain stems from a study of T cells after yellow fever vaccination (dated by TCRdb to the late 2010s). In the study overall: Staining for CD3, CD45RA, CCR7 and CD95 was used to sort memory subsets (EM, EMRA, CM and Tscm) on a BD FACS Aria III. The SMART-Seq v4 Ultra Low Input RNA kit was used to prepare libraries from fractions with low cell numbers. To follow T-cell clones before and after primary and booster YFV17D yellow fever vaccination, bulk TCR alpha and beta repertoires were sequenced over time. Two healthy male donors made up the cohort, one aged 18 to 29 years and the other aged 30 to 40 years. Blood was collected at multiple timepoints before and after primary and secondary immunization, and bulk PBMC replicates and cell subsets were isolated. Memory subsets were sorted on days 0, 15 and 45 and at 18 months following primary vaccination, and on days 0, 15 and 45 following the 30-year booster.

Taken from the germline V gene, the CDR1 and CDR2 loops are MNHEY and SVGAGI. Relative to germline, V is 6 bases shorter and J is 5 bases shorter, with 16 bases between their ends. The CDR3, cysteine through phenylalanine, is 14 amino acids long. Solely the CDR3 DNA is kept, with 42 bases framed from the first base. This clonotype was counted at least ten times. Base quality data are lacking; no much larger clone is found one base away. TCR cDNA was synthesized by 5'RACE template switching, through which a universal primer site and unique molecular identifiers were introduced. Priming of cDNA synthesis was performed from both the TCR alpha and TCR beta constant segments. Two PCR steps were used to amplify libraries, with sample barcodes and sequencing adapters being added in the second step. Libraries were sequenced on Illumina HiSeq 2500 (2x100 bp) or NovaSeq (2x150 bp). As for how the authors treated the data: MIGEC was used to demultiplex reads and collapse the reads into UMI consensus sequences, and MiXCR was used for V(D)J alignment. Vaccine-responding clonotypes were defined with edgeR using replicate PBMC samples, requiring FDR below 0.01 and a log2 fold change above 5 up to day 15. Each bulk clonotype was labeled CD4 or CD8 based on which sequenced repertoire, CD4 or CD8, contained the clonotype at higher abundance. To estimate how each clone was distributed across memory phenotypes, clonotype frequencies in memory subsets were weighted by the numbers of FACS-sorted cells. Using fastp trimming at Q25 and MiXCR clonotype assembly, TCRdb reanalyzed the public sequencing data and kept in-frame beta chains. Each CDR3 protein appears once, grouped with its most common genes and DNA. TCRdb, not the authors, supplied the V and J calls. For this sample there are about 16,000 distinct CDR3 sequences; approximately 4.1% appear just once. The ten biggest clones cover roughly 0.4% of the sample.

What the work shows at the level of the full study, not this receptor alone: A small fraction of clonotypes appeared in both the CD4 and CD8 compartments, likely as a result of convergent recombination. FACS-sorted repertoires could contain abundant contaminating clonotypes from the bulk population, so computational filtering was required. In the sorted memory subsets on day 0, nearly all vaccine-responding clonotypes were below the level of detection. Most clones expanded after primary vaccination (about 96% of CD4 and roughly 88% of CD8) were re-detected after the booster, suggesting that broad memory maintenance occurred. Because only a couple of donors were included in the study, the extent to which the findings can be generalized is limited. The secondary T-cell response was weaker than the primary response but faster, peaking on day 5 instead of day 15.

Reading the label with the study, this specimen's treatment or condition is: live attenuated yellow fever vaccine strain. A standard Ficoll-Paque protocol was used to isolate PBMCs from peripheral blood. For sorted memory subsets, RNA extraction was done with the RNeasy Micro Kit. Sequences were derived from PBMCs, either bulk or a sorted T-cell subset (CD4+, CD8+, memory, or dextramer-sorted; not recorded which), sampled 15 days after the yellow fever booster vaccination. This chain is built from TRBV6-5 and TRBJ2-5, with the D gene uncertain. The receptor was isolated from a man aged 30-40 years who received the YFV17D yellow fever vaccine. The DNA sequence follows: TGTGCCAGCAGGGGCTTATCCTTCGGTGAGACCCAGTACTTC. This translates into CASRGLSFGETQYF.